Reported below is one TCR beta chain. The data originate from a study of patients and donors after allogeneic stem cell transplantation. TCRdb passed the RT-PCR reads through MiXCR, listing each CDR3 protein once. The sample lists about a million distinct CDR3 sequences; roughly 18% were seen once. Trimming cost V 7 bases and J 4 bases, with 13 bases left between them. The CDR3 runs 13 residues. This chain links TRBV12-3 or TRBV12-4 with TRBJ1-2, with D perhaps matching TRBD1 (5 bases). The specimen sequenced was blood, either unsorted or a sorted T cell fraction (not recorded which). The sequence was obtained from a human donor who was either an allogeneic HSCT recipient or a stem cell or donor lymphocyte infusion donor (not recorded which). It is not recorded whose cells these are; they may come from a transplant donor. The CDR3 spells CASTSEGSYGYTF. CDR3 sequence (DNA): TGTGCCAGCACCTCTGAGGGGAGCTATGGCTACACCTTC.